The 27 T cell receptor beta chains listed next were all sequenced from one sample in a study of regulatory T cells in long-lasting Graves disease (dated by TCRdb to the early 2020s). The library was prepared using multiplex PCR. Sequenced on an Illumina HiSeq 4000. iRepertoire HTBI primers and Arm-PCR amplification of CDR3 regions were used to construct TCR beta libraries. TCRdb handled the public reads itself, with Q25 trimming in fastp and clone calling in MiXCR, and kept productive beta chains. Merged by CDR3 protein, the rows form single entries marked with the most common genes and DNA. The sample table lists fewer than 350,000 distinct CDR3 sequences, 18% of them with a count of one. The ten biggest clones cover 38% of the sample. This sample's time point label indicates: newly diagnosed GD, antithyroid drugs for less than 3 months. For both TCR sequencing and RNA sequencing, RNA was extracted from PBMCs using TRIzol.

The specimen was peripheral blood mononuclear cells (PBMCs), collected at new diagnosis, from a patient treated with antithyroid drugs. The receptor set was obtained from a female donor with Graves disease.

This clonotype occurred many times. The chain has TRBV20-1 and TRBJ2-7, with D maybe TRBD1 (5 bases). The CDR3 has 14 residues. The V and J ends lost 0 bases and 3 bases respectively, with 12 bases between them. From germline, CDR1 is DFQATT and CDR2 SNEGSKA (reference sequence). The CDR3: CSARDPRRDYEQYF. DNA for the CDR3: TGCAGTGCTAGAGATCCGCGCAGGGACTACGAGCAGTACTTC.

The sample holds a few counts of this clonotype. This rearrangement joins TRBV30 to TRBJ2-1; D is unclear. V was shortened by 3 bases and J by 5 bases, with 11 bases between the two germline ends. The germline V gene has CDR1 GTSNPN and CDR2 SVGIG (reference sequence). This CDR3 is built from 13 residues. The CDR3 is CAWRVGRNNEQFF. The DNA for the CDR3 is TGTGCCTGGAGGGTTGGACGGAACAATGAGCAGTTCTTC.

This clonotype has at least ten counts. V and J are TRBV10-3 and TRBJ2-3; perhaps TRBD1 as D (5 bases). Germline CDR1 reads ENHRY; CDR2 reads SYGVKD. The CDR3 has 16 residues. Trimming took off 4 bases at V and 0 bases at J, with 14 bases between the two ends. In DNA form, the CDR3 reads TGTGCCATCAGTGGCCGGACAACCGAAAGCACAGATACGCAGTATTTT. Translation gives CAISGRTTESTDTQYF.

This clonotype was recorded a few times. The chain has TRBV10-2 and TRBJ1-5; TRBD1 might be the D (5 bases). Per germline, CDR1 WSHSY and CDR2 SAAADI. V gave up 0 bases and J gave up 2 bases, with 14 bases separating them. This CDR3 spans 17 amino acids. The CDR3 DNA reads TGCGCCAGCAGTGAGTCAAACAGGCGATTCGGCAATCAGCCCCAGCATTTT. Amino acid sequence: CASSESNRRFGNQPQHF.

This sequence joins TRBV20-1 and TRBJ2-7; 8 bases map to TRBD1. The CDR3 is 14 residues long. With 3 bases clipped from V and 6 bases from J, the junction kept 10 bases outside the gene matches. Germline V gives CDR1 DFQATT, CDR2 SNEGSKA (reference sequence). The chain's CDR3 is CSARGGQGSVEQYF. DNA for the CDR3: TGCAGTGCTAGGGGAGGACAGGGAAGTGTCGAGCAGTACTTC.

This clonotype has at least ten counts. A junction boundary mismatches the germline segment, possibly from a read error. The gene calls are TRBV2 and TRBJ1-6; weak D call: TRBD1 (5 bases). CDR1 is SNHLY, CDR2 FYNNEI, per germline. The CDR3 runs 15 residues. The CDR3: CASSEDSSYNSPLHF. The CDR3, as DNA: TGTGCCAGCAGCGAAGACAGCTCCTATAATTCACCCCTCCACTTT. The whole variable domain, filled in from reference TRBV2 and TRBJ1-6, reads EPEVTQTPSHQVTQMGQEVILRCVPISNHLYFYWYRQILGQKVEFLVSFYNNEISEKSEIFDDQFSVERPDGSNFTLKIRSTKLEDSAMYFCASSEDSSYNSPLHFGNGTRLTVT.

This clonotype was picked up many times. CDR3 protein: CASSLEGRKQYF. The CDR3 DNA is TGTGCCAGCAGTTTAGAAGGGCGTAAGCAGTACTTC. This chain uses TRBV12-3 or TRBV12-4 with TRBJ2-7; D not resolved. This CDR3 is built from 12 residues. V lost 1 base and J lost 8, with 9 bases in between.

Comment on this clonotype: One base away lies a much larger clone, so this may be a sequencing read error. The CDR3 region has the DNA TGTGCCAGCAGTTTGCTTCAGGAACCGAGCAGTCAGCCCCAGCATTTT. Amino acids: CASSLLQEPSSQPQHF. The rearrangement uses TRBV28 and TRBJ1-5; D is unresolved. Looked up from germline, CDR1 is MDHEN and CDR2 is SYDVKM. The CDR3 loop spans 16 amino acids.

The V and J genes are TRBV6-5 and TRBJ1-2, with 9 bases identical to TRBD1. Germline V CDR1 and CDR2: MNHEY, SVGAGI. The V segment lost 2 bases and the J segment 6 bases; nucleotides outside the gene matches: 7. This CDR3 has 15 residues. The CDR3 here is CASSYADRTGDGYTF. CDR3 coding DNA: TGTGCCAGCAGTTACGCCGACCGGACAGGGGATGGCTACACCTTC.

This clonotype showed up many times. The chain links TRBV28 to TRBJ2-5, with TRBD2 as a possible D gene (5 bases). CDR1 and CDR2 (germline): MDHEN, SYDVKM. The CDR3 is 14 amino acids. With 6 bases removed from V and 2 bases from J, the gap between germline ends came to 13 bases. CDR3 in amino acids: CASSLQAVQETQYF. The CDR3 region has the DNA TGTGCCAGCAGCCTACAAGCGGTGCAAGAGACCCAGTACTTC.

The V call is TRBV5-1, the J call TRBJ2-4; D not certain. The germline gives CDR1 SGHRS, CDR2 YFSETQ. This CDR3 is 14 amino acids long. The ends were cut back, 4 bases at V and 1 base at J, with 9 bases in the middle. CDR3 sequence: CASSGGWAKNIQYF. CDR3 coding DNA: TGCGCCAGCAGCGGTGGGTGGGCCAAAAACATTCAGTACTTC.

This chain uses TRBV19 with TRBJ1-5; tentative D call: TRBD1 (5 bases). The V end was cut by 10 bases, the J end by 4 bases, with 17 bases between. This CDR3 spans 14 amino acids. Germline V lookup: CDR1 LNHDA, CDR2 SQIVND (reference sequence). The CDR3 protein is CATYPGTKNQPQHF. CDR3 nucleotide sequence: TGTGCCACTTACCCAGGGACGAAGAATCAGCCCCAGCATTTT.

The chain carries TRBV7-3 and TRBJ1-6; D gene ambiguous. Trimming cost V 1 base and J 7 bases, with 11 bases left between them. This CDR3 spans 15 amino acids. CDR1 is SGHTA, CDR2 FQGTGA, per germline. The CDR3 coding sequence is TGTGCCAGCAGCTTAATGCCCCCGGGGAATTCACCCCTCCACTTT. It is translated as CASSLMPPGNSPLHF.

A few counts support this clonotype. This chain connects TRBV5-1 to TRBJ2-7, with TRBD1 identical over 9 bases. V lost 4 bases to trimming and J lost 4 bases; unmatched junction nucleotides: 9. The CDR3 loop spans 15 amino acids. Germline CDR1 and CDR2: SGHRS and YFSETQ. This CDR3 reads CASSPGQGILYEQYF. The CDR3 nucleotides are TGCGCCAGCAGCCCAGGACAGGGGATACTGTACGAGCAGTACTTC.

The chain uses TRBV19 and TRBJ1-5, with TRBD1 as a possible D gene (6 bases). Trimming pared 5 bases from V and 9 bases from J, leaving 26 bases between. Germline CDR1 and CDR2: LNHDA and SQIVND (reference sequence). The CDR3 has 17 amino acids. CDR3 nucleotide sequence: TGTGCCAGTAGTCCTTCCAGGGGTGGGGCGGGAGGTCCGCCCCAGCATTTT. It yields the protein CASSPSRGGAGGPPQHF.

This chain links TRBV4-1 with TRBJ1-3; D gene ambiguous. The CDR3 contains 18 residues. Per germline, CDR1 MGHRA and CDR2 YSYEKL. V lost 1 base, J lost 3 bases, and 19 bases lay in between. The CDR3 DNA sequence: TGCGCCAGCAGCCAAGGCTCACAGCGAGGGAGGCTTGGAAACACCATATATTTT. The encoded protein is CASSQGSQRGRLGNTIYF.

The V call is TRBV2, the J call TRBJ2-5; D unclear. V was shortened by 3 bases and J by 4 bases, with 6 bases between the two germline ends. There are 12 residues in the CDR3. The germline V gene encodes CDR1 SNHLY and CDR2 FYNNEI. CDR3 amino acids: CASSEAVETQYF. CDR3 nucleotides: TGTGCCAGCAGTGAGGCAGTAGAGACCCAGTACTTC. Full variable domain (rest looked up from reference TRBV2 and TRBJ2-5): EPEVTQTPSHQVTQMGQEVILRCVPISNHLYFYWYRQILGQKVEFLVSFYNNEISEKSEIFDDQFSVERPDGSNFTLKIRSTKLEDSAMYFCASSEAVETQYFGPGTRLLVL.

Many counts were recorded for this clonotype. The chain couples TRBV2 to TRBJ1-5; TRBD1 agrees at 7 bases. The CDR3 consists of 14 residues. J gave up 3 bases and V 6 bases, and 5 bases lay outside the gene matches. Germline V gene data show CDR1 as SNHLY and CDR2 as FYNNEI. CDR3 in amino acids: CASRAGQANQPQHF. The CDR3 nucleotides read TGTGCCAGCAGAGCCGGACAGGCCAATCAGCCCCAGCATTTT.

There are many counts of this clonotype. The chain links TRBV20-1 to TRBJ1-2; 7 nucleotides align to TRBD1. The junction had 12 bases not matched to a gene; V was cut back by 2 bases and J by 3 bases. From germline, CDR1 is DFQATT and CDR2 SNEGSKA (reference sequence). The CDR3 loop spans 16 amino acids. The CDR3 DNA reads as TGCAGTGCTAGACCTCCTTTAGGACAGGCGTACTATGGCTACACCTTC. Protein product: CSARPPLGQAYYGYTF.

The V gene is TRBV7-9, the J gene TRBJ2-5; D possibly corresponds to TRBD2 (5 bases). Deletions cut 0 bases from V and 1 base from J, with 18 bases between. The germline V gene has CDR1 SEHNR and CDR2 FQNEAQ (reference sequence). This CDR3 region has 18 residues. The CDR3 nucleotides read TGTGCCAGCAGCTTAGCCCGGGGTGGCAAGCGGCTCCAAGAGACCCAGTACTTC. This codes for CASSLARGGKRLQETQYF. The whole variable domain, filled in from reference TRBV7-9 and TRBJ2-5, reads DTGVSQNPRHKITKRGQNVTFRCDPISEHNRLYWYRQTLGQGPEFLTYFQNEAQLEKSRLLSDRFSAERPKGSFSTLEIQRTEQGDSAMYLCASSLARGGKRLQETQYFGPGTRLLVL.

The chain employs TRBV11-2 and TRBJ2-1, with D perhaps TRBD2 (5 bases). The CDR3 extends over 16 amino acids. V lost 4 bases, J lost 4 bases, and 17 bases lay in between. CDR1 and CDR2 from the germline V gene are SGHAT and FQNNGV. Here the CDR3 reads CASSWTRADTYNEQFF. CDR3 nucleotides: TGTGCCAGCAGCTGGACGCGGGCAGATACGTACAATGAGCAGTTCTTC.

This clonotype has ten or more counts. The V gene is TRBV28, the J gene TRBJ2-7; 8 positions match TRBD2. V gave up 7 bases and J gave up 5 bases; unmatched junction bases: 7. Germline V lookup: CDR1 MDHEN, CDR2 SYDVKM. The CDR3 contains 13 residues. The CDR3 spells CASTGRALDEQYF. DNA of the CDR3: TGTGCCAGCACCGGGAGGGCCTTAGACGAGCAGTACTTC.

Details on this clonotype: This clone may be a read error of a much larger clone one base away. The V gene is TRBV5-5, the J gene TRBJ1-3; D unclear. The CDR3 contains 14 residues. Per germline, CDR1 SGHKS and CDR2 YYEKEE (reference sequence). In DNA form, the CDR3 reads TGTGCCAGCAGCTTGTTTATCGCCGAAAACACCACATATTTT. It codes for CASSLFIAENTTYF.

DNA of the CDR3: TGTGCCAGTAGTCGGTCAACGGGGAATCAGCCCCAGCATTTT. Residues: CASSRSTGNQPQHF. The V gene is TRBV19, the J gene TRBJ1-5; D ambiguous. CDR1 is LNHDA and CDR2 is SQIVND in the germline V gene (reference sequence). V gave up 5 bases and J gave up 4 bases, with 12 bases separating them. The CDR3 contains 14 residues.

This clonotype was counted at least ten times. The rearrangement joins TRBV20-1 to TRBJ2-3; 7 bases fit TRBD1. V lost 0 bases to trimming and J lost 0 bases; unmatched junction nucleotides: 6. Looked up from germline, CDR1 is DFQATT and CDR2 is SNEGSKA (reference sequence). The CDR3 has 16 amino acids. The CDR3 DNA reads TGCAGTGCTAGAGATGATAAACAGGGGAGCACAGATACGCAGTATTTT. It encodes CSARDDKQGSTDTQYF.

About this clonotype itself: Since the CDR3 does not end with the conserved phenylalanine or tryptophan, this likely comes from a read error. It is unclear where the CDR3 begins or ends on the DNA, so no DNA is shown, and the CDR3 is as TCRdb lists it. The chain combines TRBV11-2 with TRBJ2-1; the DNA was not compared with TRBD1, the D call given in the table. CDR1 and CDR2 from the germline V gene are SGHAT and FQNNGV. The CDR3 is 13 amino acids in total, end residues counted. The CDR3: CASSPRGRYEHFL.

This clonotype appeared many times. The chain recombines TRBV5-6 with TRBJ2-1, with TRBD2 identical over 7 bases. The end of the DNA aligns better with TRBJ2-5, so the J call may be wrong. Germline V lookup: CDR1 SGHDT, CDR2 YYEEEE. The length of the CDR3 is 16 residues. CDR3 sequence (DNA): TGTGCCAGCAGCTTGCTTAGGGACTACATCCAAGAGACCCAGTACTTC. Its translation is CASSLLRDYIQETQYF.